The clone carrying this TCR beta chain was observed a handful of times. Each single cDNA molecule received a unique molecular identifier. One entry per CDR3 protein results from TCRdb running MiXCR on the 5' RACE reads. This sample has fewer than 60,000 distinct CDR3 sequences, with 9.4% found just once. The source of the sample is a study of early T cells in non-severe SARS-CoV-2 infection. Trimming pared 5 bases from V and 3 bases from J, leaving 8 bases between. Germline values: CDR1 SGHVS, CDR2 FQNEAQ. This CDR3 has 12 amino acids. This material consisted of whole blood, taken at baseline. The receptor was isolated from an adult who was a healthcare worker with PCR-confirmed SARS-CoV-2 infection or an uninfected control (not recorded which). The rearrangement uses TRBV7-8 and TRBJ2-7; possibly TRBD2 for D (5 bases). CDR3 amino acids: CASSVDYYEQYF. For the CDR3, the DNA is TGTGCCAGCAGCGTCGACTACTACGAGCAGTACTTC.